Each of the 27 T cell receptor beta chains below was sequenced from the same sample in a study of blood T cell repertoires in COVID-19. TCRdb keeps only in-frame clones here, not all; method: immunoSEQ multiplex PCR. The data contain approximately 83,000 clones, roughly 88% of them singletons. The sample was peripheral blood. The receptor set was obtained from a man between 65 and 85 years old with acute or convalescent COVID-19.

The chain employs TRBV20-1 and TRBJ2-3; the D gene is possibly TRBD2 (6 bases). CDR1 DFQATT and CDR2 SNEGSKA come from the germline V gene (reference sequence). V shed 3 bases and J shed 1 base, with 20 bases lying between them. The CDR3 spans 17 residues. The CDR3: CSASLGGSAYGTDTQYF. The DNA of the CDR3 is TGCAGTGCTAGTCTAGGAGGGAGCGCTTACGGCACAGATACGCAGTATTTT.

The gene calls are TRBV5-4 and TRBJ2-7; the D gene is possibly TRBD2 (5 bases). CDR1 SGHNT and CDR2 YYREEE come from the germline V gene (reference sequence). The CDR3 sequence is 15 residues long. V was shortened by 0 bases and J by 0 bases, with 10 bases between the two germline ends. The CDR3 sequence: CASSLGQAASYEQYF. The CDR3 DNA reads TGTGCCAGCAGCTTGGGGCAAGCGGCCTCCTACGAGCAGTACTTC.

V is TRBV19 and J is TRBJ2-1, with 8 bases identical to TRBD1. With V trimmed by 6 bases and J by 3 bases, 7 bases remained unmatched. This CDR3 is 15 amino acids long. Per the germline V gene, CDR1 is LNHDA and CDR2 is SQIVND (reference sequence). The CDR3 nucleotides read TGTGCCAGTAGCGGACAGGGACGAATCTACAATGAGCAGTTCTTC. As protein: CASSGQGRIYNEQFF.

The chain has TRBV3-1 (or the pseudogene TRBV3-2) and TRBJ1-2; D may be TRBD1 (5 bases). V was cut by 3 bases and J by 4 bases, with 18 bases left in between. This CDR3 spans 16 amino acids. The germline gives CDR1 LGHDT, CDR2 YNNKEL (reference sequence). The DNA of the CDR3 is TGTGCCAGCAGCCAGGGGAGGGGTGGTTGGTGCTATGGCTACACCTTC. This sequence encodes CASSQGRGGWCYGYTF.

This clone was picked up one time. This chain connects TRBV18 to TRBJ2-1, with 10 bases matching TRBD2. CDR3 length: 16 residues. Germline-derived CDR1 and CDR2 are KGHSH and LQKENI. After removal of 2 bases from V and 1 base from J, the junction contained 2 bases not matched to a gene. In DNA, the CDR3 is TGTGCCAGCTCACCAAGCGGGGGGGCGTCCTACAATGAGCAGTTCTTC. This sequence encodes CASSPSGGASYNEQFF.

As DNA, the CDR3 is TGTGCCAGCAGCCCGGGACTACTTTACAATGAGCAGTTCTTC. Translated, it gives CASSPGLLYNEQFF. The chain employs TRBV14 and TRBJ2-1; 7 positions match TRBD2. The CDR3 is made up of 14 amino acids. Germline loops: CDR1 SGHDN, CDR2 FVKESK. V trimming: 4 bases; J trimming: 4 bases; junction bases outside the gene matches: 4.

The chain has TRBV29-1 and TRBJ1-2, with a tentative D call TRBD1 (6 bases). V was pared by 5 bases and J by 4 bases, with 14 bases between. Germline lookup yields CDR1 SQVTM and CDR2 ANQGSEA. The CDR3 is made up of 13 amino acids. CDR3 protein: CSVPDRTRYGYTF. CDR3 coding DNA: TGCAGCGTTCCCGACAGGACCCGCTATGGCTACACCTTC.

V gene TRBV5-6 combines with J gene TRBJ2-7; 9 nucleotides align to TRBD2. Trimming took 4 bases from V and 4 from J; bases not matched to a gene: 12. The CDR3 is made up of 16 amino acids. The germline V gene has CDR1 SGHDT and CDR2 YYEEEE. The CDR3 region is CASSPSLLAGLYEQYF. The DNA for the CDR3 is TGTGCCAGCAGCCCATCATTACTAGCGGGCCTTTACGAGCAGTACTTC.

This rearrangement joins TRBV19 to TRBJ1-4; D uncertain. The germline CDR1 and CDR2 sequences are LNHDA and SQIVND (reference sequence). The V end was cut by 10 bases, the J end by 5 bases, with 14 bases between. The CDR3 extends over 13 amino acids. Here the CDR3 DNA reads TGTGCCACCAACCCGGGGTTCAATGAAAAACTGTTTTTT. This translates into CATNPGFNEKLFF.

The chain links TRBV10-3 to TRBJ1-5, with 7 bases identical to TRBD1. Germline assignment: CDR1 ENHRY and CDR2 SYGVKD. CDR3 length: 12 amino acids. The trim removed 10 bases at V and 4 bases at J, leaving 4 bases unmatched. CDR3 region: CATGQPNQPQHF. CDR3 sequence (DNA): TGTGCCACGGGACAGCCGAATCAGCCCCAGCATTTT.

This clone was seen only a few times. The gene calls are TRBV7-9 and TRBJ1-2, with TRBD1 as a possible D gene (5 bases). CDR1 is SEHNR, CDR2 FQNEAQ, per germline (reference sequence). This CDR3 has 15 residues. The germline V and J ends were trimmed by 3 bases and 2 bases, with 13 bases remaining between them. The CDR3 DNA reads TGTGCCAGCAGCTTGGAGGGGAGTATGAACTATGGCTACACCTTC. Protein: CASSLEGSMNYGYTF.

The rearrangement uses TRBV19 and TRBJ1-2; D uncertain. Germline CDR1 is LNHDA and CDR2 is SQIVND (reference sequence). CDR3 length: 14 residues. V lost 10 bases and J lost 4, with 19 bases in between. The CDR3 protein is CATGRVGEGYGYTF. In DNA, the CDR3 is TGTGCCACCGGTCGGGTCGGGGAGGGCTATGGCTACACCTTC.

For the CDR3, the DNA is TGTGCCAGCAGGCCGGGACAGGGAATCGGCTACACCTTC. Translating it yields CASRPGQGIGYTF. This chain joins TRBV2 and TRBJ1-2; 9 positions agree with TRBD1. CDR1 is SNHLY and CDR2 is FYNNEI in the germline V gene. The CDR3 covers 13 residues. V shed 6 bases and J 8 bases; nucleotides not matched to a gene: 7.

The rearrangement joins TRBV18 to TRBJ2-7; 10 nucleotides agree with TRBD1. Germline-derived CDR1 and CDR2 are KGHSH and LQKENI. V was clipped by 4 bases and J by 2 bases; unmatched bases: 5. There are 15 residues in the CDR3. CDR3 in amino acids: CASSLGTGDTYEQYF. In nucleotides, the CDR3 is TGTGCCAGCTCACTCGGGACAGGGGACACCTACGAGCAGTACTTC.

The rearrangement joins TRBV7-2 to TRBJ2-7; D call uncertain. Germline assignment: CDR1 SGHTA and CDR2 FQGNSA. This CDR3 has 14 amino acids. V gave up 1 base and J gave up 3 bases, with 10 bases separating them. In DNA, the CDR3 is TGTGCCAGCAGCTTAGAATCCGGTAACTACGAGCAGTACTTC. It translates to CASSLESGNYEQYF. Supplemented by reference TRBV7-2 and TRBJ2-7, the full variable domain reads GAGVSQSPSNKVTEKGKDVELRCDPISGHTALYWYRQSLGQGLEFLIYFQGNSAPDKSGLPSDRFSAERTGGSVSTLTIQRTQQEDSAVYLCASSLESGNYEQYFGPGTRLTVT.

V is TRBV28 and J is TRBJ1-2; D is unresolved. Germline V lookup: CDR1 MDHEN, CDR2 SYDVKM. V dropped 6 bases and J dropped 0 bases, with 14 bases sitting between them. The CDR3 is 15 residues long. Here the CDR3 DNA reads TGTGCCAGCAGGAAACTAAGTGCCGCTAACTATGGCTACACCTTC. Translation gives CASRKLSAANYGYTF.

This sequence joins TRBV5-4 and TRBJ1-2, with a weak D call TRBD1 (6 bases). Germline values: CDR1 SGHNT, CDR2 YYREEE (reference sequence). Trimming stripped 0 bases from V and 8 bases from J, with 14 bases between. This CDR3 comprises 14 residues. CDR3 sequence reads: CASSLGGTITGYTF. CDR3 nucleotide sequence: TGTGCCAGCAGCTTGGGGGGGACAATTACGGGCTACACCTTC.

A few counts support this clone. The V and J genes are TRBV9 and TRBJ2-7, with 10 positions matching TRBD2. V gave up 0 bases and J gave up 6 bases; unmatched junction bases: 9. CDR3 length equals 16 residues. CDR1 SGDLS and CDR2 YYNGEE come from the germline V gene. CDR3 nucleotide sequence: TGTGCCAGCAGCGTAGGACTAGCGGGCTCCCAAGGCGAGCAGTACTTC. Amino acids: CASSVGLAGSQGEQYF.

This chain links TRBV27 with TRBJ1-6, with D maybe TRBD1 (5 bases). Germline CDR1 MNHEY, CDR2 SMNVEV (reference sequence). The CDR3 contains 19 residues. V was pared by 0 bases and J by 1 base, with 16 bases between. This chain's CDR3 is CASSLSPPGTRSYNSPLHF. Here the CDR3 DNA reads TGTGCCAGCAGTTTATCCCCACCGGGGACTCGTTCCTATAATTCACCCCTCCACTTT.

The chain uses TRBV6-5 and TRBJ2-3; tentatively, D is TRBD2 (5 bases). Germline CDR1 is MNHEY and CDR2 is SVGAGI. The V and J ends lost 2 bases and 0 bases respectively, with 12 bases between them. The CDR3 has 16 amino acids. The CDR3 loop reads CASSYALGSSTDTQYF. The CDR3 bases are TGTGCCAGCAGTTACGCCTTAGGGAGTAGCACAGATACGCAGTATTTT.

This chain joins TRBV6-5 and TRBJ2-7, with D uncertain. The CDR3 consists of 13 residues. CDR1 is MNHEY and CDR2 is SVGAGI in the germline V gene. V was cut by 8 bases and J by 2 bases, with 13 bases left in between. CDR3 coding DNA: TGTGCCAGCGGCTTATTGGGCACCTACGAGCAGTACTTC. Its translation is CASGLLGTYEQYF.

CDR3 in amino acids: CASRDRGSYEQYF. CDR3 sequence (DNA): TGTGCCAGCAGGGACAGGGGCTCCTACGAGCAGTACTTC. The V and J genes are TRBV28 and TRBJ2-7; 9 bases match TRBD1. Looked up from germline, CDR1 is MDHEN and CDR2 is SYDVKM. V was clipped by 6 bases and J by 0 bases; unmatched bases: 0. This CDR3 is built from 13 residues.

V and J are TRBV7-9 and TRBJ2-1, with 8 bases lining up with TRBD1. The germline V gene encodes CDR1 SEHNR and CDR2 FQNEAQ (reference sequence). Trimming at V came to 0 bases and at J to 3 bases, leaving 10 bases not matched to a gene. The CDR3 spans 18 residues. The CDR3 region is CASSLARTGMRYYNEQFF. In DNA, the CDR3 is TGTGCCAGCAGCTTAGCGAGGACAGGGATGAGGTACTACAATGAGCAGTTCTTC.

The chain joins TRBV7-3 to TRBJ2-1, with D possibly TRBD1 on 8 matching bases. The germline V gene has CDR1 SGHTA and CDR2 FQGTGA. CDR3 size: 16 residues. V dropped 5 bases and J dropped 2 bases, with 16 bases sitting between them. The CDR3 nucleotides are TGTGCCAGCAGCCCCCACAGGGGGGGCGCCTACAATGAGCAGTTCTTC. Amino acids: CASSPHRGGAYNEQFF.

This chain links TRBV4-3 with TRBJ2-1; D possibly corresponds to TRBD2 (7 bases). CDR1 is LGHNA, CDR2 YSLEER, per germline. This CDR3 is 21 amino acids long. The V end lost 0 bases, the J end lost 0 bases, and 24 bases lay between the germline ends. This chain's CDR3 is CASSQDRGGGNRVSSYNEQFF. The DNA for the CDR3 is TGCGCCAGCAGCCAAGATCGAGGGGGAGGGAATCGGGTGAGCTCCTACAATGAGCAGTTCTTC.

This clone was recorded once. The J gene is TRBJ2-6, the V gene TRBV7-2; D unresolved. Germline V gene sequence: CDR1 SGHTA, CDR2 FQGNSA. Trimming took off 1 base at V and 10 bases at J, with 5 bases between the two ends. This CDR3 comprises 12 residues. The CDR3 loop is CASSLDTNVLTF. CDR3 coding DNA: TGTGCCAGCAGCTTAGACACGAACGTCCTGACTTTC.

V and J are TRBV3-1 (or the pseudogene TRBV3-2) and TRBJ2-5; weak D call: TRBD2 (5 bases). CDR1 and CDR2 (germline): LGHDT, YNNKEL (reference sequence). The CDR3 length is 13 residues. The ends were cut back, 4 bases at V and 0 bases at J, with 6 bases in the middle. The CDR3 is CASSPGYQETQYF. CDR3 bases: TGTGCCAGCAGCCCGGGGTACCAAGAGACCCAGTACTTC.